Reported below is one T cell receptor (beta chain). Here immunoSEQ multiplex PCR was the method, and the copy in TCRdb shows in-frame clones only, minus some. The sample lists approximately 170,000 clones, roughly nine tenths seen once, with roughly 4% in the top ten. The sample comes from a study of blood T cell repertoires in COVID-19. Study overall: There were acute and convalescent COVID-19 samples, and they came from the United States, Italy and Spain. T cells, B-cell-depleted T cells, or PBMCs supplied cDNA or gDNA.

Sequencing input: peripheral blood. The TCR was taken from a woman in her seventies with acute or convalescent COVID-19.

This CDR3 reads CASSRGTSGSPDTQYF. The CDR3 DNA is TGCGCCAGCAGCCGAGGGACTAGCGGGAGCCCAGATACGCAGTATTTT. V is TRBV4-3 and J is TRBJ2-3; 14 bases align to TRBD2. The CDR3 is 16 residues long. Germline loops: CDR1 LGHNA, CDR2 YSLEER. Losses at the gene ends were 4 bases for V and 4 bases for J; bases not matched to a gene: 4.